Presented here are 17 T cell receptor beta chains from one specimen sequenced in a study of cytomegalovirus exposure and HLA in healthy donors. Here immunoSEQ multiplex PCR was the method, and the copy in TCRdb shows in-frame clones only, minus some. Altogether some 170,000 clones are present, 86% being singletons, with the ten largest covering 2.7%. Input material: PBMCs. These TCRs come from a young man in good health and CMV-seropositive.

J is TRBJ2-5 and V is TRBV29-1, with TRBD2 matching over 8 bases. Germline V gene sequence: CDR1 SQVTM, CDR2 ANQGSEA. The CDR3 has 15 amino acids. V trimming: 5 bases; J trimming: 3 bases; junction bases outside the gene matches: 11. This chain's CDR3 is CSVKGRSGGEETQYF. For the CDR3, the DNA is TGCAGCGTTAAGGGAAGGAGCGGGGGAGAAGAGACCCAGTACTTC.

The chain links TRBV11-2 to TRBJ2-7; 7 bases line up with TRBD2. Germline V lookup: CDR1 SGHAT, CDR2 FQNNGV. CDR3 length: 14 amino acids. After removal of 1 base from V and 2 bases from J, the junction contained 2 bases not matched to a gene. DNA of the CDR3: TGTGCCAGCAGCTTAGTCCGGGGGGCCTACGAGCAGTACTTC. Translating gives CASSLVRGAYEQYF.

The chain links TRBV7-9 to TRBJ2-1, with 8 positions matching TRBD1. Looked up from germline, CDR1 is SEHNR and CDR2 is FQNEAQ (reference sequence). CDR3 size: 13 residues. V shed 5 bases, J shed 3 bases, and the junction held 0 bases outside the gene matches. In DNA form, the CDR3 reads TGTGCCAGCAGCGACAGGGGCTACAATGAGCAGTTCTTC. Translated, it gives CASSDRGYNEQFF.

This sequence joins TRBV5-1 and TRBJ1-6; D may be TRBD1 (6 bases). The CDR3 contains 14 residues. Germline CDR1 is SGHRS and CDR2 is YFSETQ. Trimming took off 0 bases at V and 8 bases at J, with 9 bases between the two ends. CDR3 protein: CASSLARGDSPLHF. The DNA for the CDR3 is TGCGCCAGCAGCTTGGCCAGGGGAGATTCACCCCTCCACTTT.

This clone has only a few counts. The chain employs TRBV18 and TRBJ2-1; 7 bases map to TRBD1. J lost 14 bases, V lost 2 bases, and 6 bases had no gene match. This CDR3 comprises 12 residues. The germline gives CDR1 KGHSH, CDR2 LQKENI. CDR3 in amino acids: CASSPATGQEFF. Here the CDR3 DNA reads TGTGCCAGCTCACCAGCGACAGGGCAAGAGTTCTTC.

This clone was counted between two and nine times. This chain links TRBV4-1 with TRBJ1-5; 10 nucleotides match TRBD1. The trim removed 4 bases at V and 4 bases at J, leaving 4 bases unmatched. This CDR3 has 15 amino acids. Germline V lookup: CDR1 MGHRA, CDR2 YSYEKL. This CDR3 is CASSRGQGGNQPQHF. CDR3 DNA sequence: TGCGCCAGCAGCCGAGGACAGGGGGGAAATCAGCCCCAGCATTTT.

V gene TRBV5-1 combines with J gene TRBJ2-7; a possible D gene is TRBD2 (6 bases). This CDR3 has 14 amino acids. Germline V gives CDR1 SGHRS, CDR2 YFSETQ. V lost 4 bases and J lost 3, with 14 bases in between. CDR3 in DNA: TGCGCCAGCAGCCTTGGCGGGAACTTCTACGAGCAGTACTTC. It yields the protein CASSLGGNFYEQYF.

The CDR3 protein is CASSQAQGNYGYTF. The CDR3 DNA reads TGCGCCAGCAGCCAAGCACAGGGTAACTATGGCTACACCTTC. V usage is TRBV4-3 and J usage is TRBJ1-2; a weak D match, TRBD1 (6 bases). The CDR3 covers 14 residues. The ends were cut back, 1 base at V and 1 base at J, with 7 bases in the middle. CDR1 is LGHNA, CDR2 YSLEER, per germline.

The rearrangement joins TRBV5-6 to TRBJ2-1, with 7 bases matching TRBD2. The CDR3 is 16 amino acids. Germline V lookup: CDR1 SGHDT, CDR2 YYEEEE. V trimming: 1 base; J trimming: 3 bases; junction bases outside the gene matches: 7. Here the CDR3 reads CASSLRDRGVYNEQFF. The CDR3, as DNA: TGTGCCAGCAGCTTGAGGGACCGGGGGGTCTACAATGAGCAGTTCTTC.

As regards this clone: The junction and the germline gene differ at one end; a read error may be behind it. The chain carries TRBV7-7 and TRBJ1-6, with 8 bases fitting TRBD1. This CDR3 is built from 17 residues. CDR1 is SSHAT, CDR2 FNYEAQ, per germline (reference sequence). Written as DNA, the CDR3 is TGTGCTAGCAGCCCTACTCCGGACAGGGAAAATAATTCACCCCTCCACTTT. Translating gives CASSPTPDRENNSPLHF.

This sequence joins TRBV28 and TRBJ1-2; tentatively, D is TRBD1 (5 bases). The V and J ends lost 6 bases and 6 bases respectively, with 14 bases between them. The germline V gene has CDR1 MDHEN and CDR2 SYDVKM. This CDR3 is 13 amino acids long. The CDR3 nucleotides are TGTGCCAGCAGACCTACGTCAGGGAATGGCTACACCTTC. Encoded protein: CASRPTSGNGYTF.

The chain links TRBV18 to TRBJ2-3; 11 bases are shared with TRBD2. The CDR3 totals 15 residues. Germline CDR1 KGHSH, CDR2 LQKENI. V shed 6 bases, J shed 2 bases, and the junction held 4 bases outside the gene matches. The CDR3 DNA sequence: TGTGCCAGCTCTTCGACTAGCGGGATCACAGATACGCAGTATTTT. As protein: CASSSTSGITDTQYF.

Note on this clone: This specimen includes other DNA sequences encoding the same CDR3. V gene TRBV6-5 combines with J gene TRBJ1-1, with a possible D match to TRBD1 (6 bases). V dropped 6 bases and J dropped 3 bases, with 14 bases sitting between them. Per germline, CDR1 MNHEY and CDR2 SVGAGI. The CDR3 is 14 amino acids. The CDR3 here is CASSKQGRDTEAFF. The CDR3, as DNA: TGTGCCAGCAGCAAACAGGGTAGAGACACTGAAGCTTTCTTT.

The chain links TRBV19 to TRBJ2-3; TRBD1 might be the D (6 bases). The germline V and J ends were trimmed by 3 bases and 0 bases, with 13 bases remaining between them. Per the germline V gene, CDR1 is LNHDA and CDR2 is SQIVND (reference sequence). The CDR3 loop spans 16 amino acids. The chain's CDR3 is CASSINLQGSTDTQYF. Written as DNA, the CDR3 is TGTGCCAGTAGTATCAACCTACAGGGAAGCACAGATACGCAGTATTTT.

The chain combines TRBV5-1 with TRBJ2-5, with D possibly TRBD1 on 5 matching bases. Germline-derived CDR1 and CDR2 are SGHRS and YFSETQ. V shed 6 bases and J shed 2 bases, with 14 bases lying between them. This CDR3 comprises 14 residues. The CDR3 region has the DNA TGCGCCAGCAAGGCAGGGTACCAACAAGAGACCCAGTACTTC. Protein product: CASKAGYQQETQYF.

This chain joins TRBV5-1 and TRBJ2-3; D not resolved. Germline lookup yields CDR1 SGHRS and CDR2 YFSETQ. The CDR3 contains 15 residues. V gave up 1 base and J gave up 2 bases, with 11 bases separating them. The CDR3 DNA reads TGCGCCAGCAGCTTGACCGAGAGTTCCACAGATACGCAGTATTTT. Translated: CASSLTESSTDTQYF.

The rearrangement links TRBV7-8 to TRBJ2-1, with D tentatively TRBD2 (5 bases). Germline V gene data show CDR1 as SGHVS and CDR2 as FQNEAQ. V lost 5 bases, J lost 14 bases, and 19 bases lay in between. This CDR3 contains 13 residues. Here the CDR3 DNA reads TGTGCCAGCAGCCCTAGGACGGAGGAAAGGGAGTTCTTC. As protein: CASSPRTEEREFF.